This T cell receptor beta chain is drawn from a study of shared clonotypes between healthy human individuals. Among the unsorted PBMC samples, replicate PCRs used roughly 0.3 ug DNA, 25,000 to 35,000 T cell genomes. Here immunoSEQ multiplex PCR was the method, and the copy in TCRdb shows in-frame clones only, minus some. Found here are about 99,000 clones, approximately 51% of them singletons; the top ten hold more than 13%. Germline CDR1 GTSNPN, CDR2 SVGIG (reference sequence). The CDR3 length is 13 residues. V lost 4 bases, J lost 11 bases, and 10 bases stayed unmatched. Donors, without exception, were Caucasian adults residing in Nashville, Tennessee.

This chain links TRBV30 with TRBJ1-5; 8 bases match TRBD1. The source of this sequence is a woman aged 40 to 50 in good health. Some clones in this sample may be carry-over from other donors' samples. Source material: PBMCs. CDR3 DNA sequence: TGTGCCTGGATGGTACAGGGGGGGTTGGCCCAGCATTTT. Protein: CAWMVQGGLAQHF.